The rows below give T cell receptor beta chains drawn from one sample of a study of T-cell memory formation after mild COVID-19. One entry per CDR3 protein results from TCRdb running MiXCR on the 5' RACE reads. The sample consists of 30,000 to 40,000 distinct CDR3 sequences, 9.5% to 12% of them appearing once. Sequencing was performed on PBMCs or a T cell subset sorted from them (not recorded which). The receptors derive from a man between 18 and 35 years old who had mild COVID-19 (a few samples of this study predate the infection). Cell type and time point are not known. Both conserved end residues are part of each CDR3. A D gene is named only where the DNA matches it firmly. Some rows have no size entry. The others give once, few or many, or a class for an expanded clone.

>11|TRBV29-1|TRBJ1-1|NA|NA
TGCAGCGTTGGCCAGGGCACTGAAGCTTTCTTT
CSVGQGTEAFF
>14|TRBV28|TRBJ1-5|NA|many
TGTGCCAGCAGTTTGGTCAGCCTTAACCAGCCCCAGCATTTT
CASSLVSLNQPQHF
>13|TRBV12-3/TRBV12-4|TRBJ2-7|NA|NA
TGTGCCAGCAGTTTATTAAACAACTACGAGCAGTACTTC
CASSLLNNYEQYF
>16|TRBV4-3|TRBJ2-1|NA|medium-sized
TGCGCCAGCAGCCAGACCCCGCAGGGTACCTACAATGAGCAGTTCTTC
CASSQTPQGTYNEQFF
>16|TRBV4-3|TRBJ2-1|TRBD2|NA
TGCGCCAGCAGCCAAGATGTAGGACTAGCGGGGAGAGAGCAGTTCTTC
CASSQDVGLAGREQFF
>13|TRBV5-1|TRBJ2-5|NA|many
TGCGCCAGCAGCGATCCGGGACTAGAGACCCAGTACTTC
CASSDPGLETQYF
>13|TRBV4-1|TRBJ1-5|NA|many
TGCGCCAGCAGCCTCTACGAGAATCAGCCCCAGCATTTT
CASSLYENQPQHF
>14|TRBV6-5|TRBJ1-1|NA|many
TGTGCCAGCAGCCATCTGACAGGTGGCACTGAAGCTTTCTTT
CASSHLTGGTEAFF
>13|TRBV7-3|TRBJ2-1|NA|many
TGTGCCAGCAGCTCTATCGGGGGCAATGAGCAGTTCTTC
CASSSIGGNEQFF
>14|TRBV7-3|TRBJ2-2|TRBD2|many
TGTGCCAGCAGCCTAGGGACTAGCACCGGGGAGCTGTTTTTT
CASSLGTSTGELFF
>17|TRBV6-5|TRBJ2-7|NA|many
TGTGCCAGCAGTTACCGGGGCAGTGGCGCTGATTCCTACGAGCAGTACTTC
CASSYRGSGADSYEQYF
>16|TRBV5-1|TRBJ2-3|NA|many
TGCGCCAGCAGCTGGGGAAGGGGGGCTAGCACAGATACGCAGTATTTT
CASSWGRGASTDTQYF
>16|TRBV7-7|TRBJ1-5|NA|few
TGTGCTAGCAGCCCCTTAGAAAGGGCGGGTAATCAGCCCCAGCATTTT
CASSPLERAGNQPQHF
>14|TRBV2|TRBJ1-2|NA|many
TGTGCCAGCAAGGACAGCCCGTCTAACTATGGCTACACCTTC
CASKDSPSNYGYTF
>15|TRBV20-1|TRBJ2-7|NA|NA
TGCAGTGCTAGAGATGAGGCAGGGCATGGCTACGAGCAGTACTTC
CSARDEAGHGYEQYF
>16|TRBV4-3|TRBJ2-6|TRBD2|large
TGCGCCAGCAGCCAGACTAGCGGTTCTGGGGCCAACGTCCTGACTTTC
CASSQTSGSGANVLTF
>15|TRBV7-6|TRBJ1-1|TRBD1|NA
TGTGCCAGCAGCAAGGGACAGACAGCGAACACTGAAGCTTTCTTT
CASSKGQTANTEAFF
>14|TRBV18|TRBJ1-6|NA|NA
TGTGCCAGCTCACCAACGGCCGCAAATTCACCCCTCCACTTT
CASSPTAANSPLHF
>11|TRBV2|TRBJ1-1|NA|many
TGTGCCAGCAGTGTTGGGACTGAAGCTTTCTTT
CASSVGTEAFF
>15|TRBV12-3/TRBV12-4|TRBJ2-7|TRBD1|many
TGTGCCAGCACCATGACAGGGGGATCTTGGCACGAGCAGTACTTC
CASTMTGGSWHEQYF
>12|TRBV2|TRBJ2-5|NA|NA
TGTGCCAGCAGTGAGAGTAAAGAGACCCAGTACTTC
CASSESKETQYF
>14|TRBV20-1|TRBJ2-1|NA|NA
TGCAGTGCTAGAGATGGAAGGGGATCCAATGAGCAGTTCTTC
CSARDGRGSNEQFF
>13|TRBV6-5|TRBJ2-2|NA|many
TGTGCCAGCAGTTACGACGAGGGCCGGGAGCTGTTTTTT
CASSYDEGRELFF
>15|TRBV6-1|TRBJ1-5|NA|many
TGTGCCAGCAGTGAAGCGGAGGGGAGGGGTCAGCCCCAGCATTTT
CASSEAEGRGQPQHF
>17|TRBV28|TRBJ1-1|TRBD1|few
TGTGCCAGCAACCCTACGAACGGAGGGGGCAGGATGACTGAAGCTTTCTTT
CASNPTNGGGRMTEAFF
>17|TRBV7-2|TRBJ2-5|TRBD1|NA
TGTGCCAGCAGCTTAGCGTTCGGGAACACAGGGGGGGAGACCCAGTACTTC
CASSLAFGNTGGETQYF
>16|TRBV7-2|TRBJ2-1|NA|many
TGTGCCAGCAGCTTGGGTGGCGCAGGACTGGGAAATGAGCAGTTCTTC
CASSLGGAGLGNEQFF
>14|TRBV10-2|TRBJ2-7|TRBD1|many
TGCGCCAGCAGTGAAGACAGGGTGGTCTACGAGCAGTACTTC
CASSEDRVVYEQYF
>13|TRBV7-7|TRBJ2-6|NA|many
TGTGCTAGCAGCTCGCTACGCGGAAACGTCCTGACTTTC
CASSSLRGNVLTF
>15|TRBV18|TRBJ2-3|NA|NA
TGTGCCAGCTCACCACGGCCAGGGCCAGAAGATACGCAGTATTTT
CASSPRPGPEDTQYF
>16|TRBV4-1|TRBJ2-7|TRBD2|many
TGCGCCAGCAGCCAAGCTTTACTAGCGACATTATACGAGCAGTACTTC
CASSQALLATLYEQYF